The rows below give T cell receptor beta chains drawn from one sample of a study of CD8+CD57+ T cells in acquired aplastic anemia. TCRdb redid the calling of the reads with MiXCR, one entry per CDR3 protein. The data show some 170,000 distinct CDR3 sequences, about 45% seen once. What was sequenced was sorted CD4+, CD8+, or CD8+CD57+ T cells (not recorded which) from PBMCs. The receptors derive from a human donor with aplastic anemia. Both conserved end residues are part of each CDR3. The D gene is left open where the match is weak. Rows may omit the clone size; those that give it use once, few, many or a size class.

J gene | V gene | D gene | clone size | CDR3 protein | CDR3 DNA
TRBJ1-4 | TRBV6-1 | NA | many | CASGRQTTNEKLFF | TGTGCCAGCGGTCGACAGACAACTAATGAAAAACTGTTTTTT
TRBJ2-3 | TRBV6-6 | TRBD1 | few | CASSPTGVVDTQYF | TGTGCCAGCAGTCCGACAGGGGTGGTAGATACGCAGTATTTT
TRBJ2-7 | TRBV20-1 | NA | NA | CSATSGTPPYEQYF | TGCAGTGCTACGTCCGGGACCCCTCCCTACGAGCAGTACTTC
TRBJ2-3 | TRBV12-3/TRBV12-4 | NA | few | CASSLWGDTQYF | TGTGCCAGCAGTCTCTGGGGAGATACGCAGTATTTT
TRBJ1-6 | TRBV20-1 | NA | few | CSASGDTNSPLHF | TGCAGTGCTAGCGGGGACACTAATTCACCCCTCCACTTT
TRBJ2-1 | TRBV6-1 | NA | many | CASCRDGSYNEQFF | TGTGCCAGCTGCCGGGACGGATCATACAATGAGCAGTTCTTC
TRBJ2-2 | TRBV12-3/TRBV12-4 | NA | NA | CASREWNTGELFF | TGTGCCAGCAGAGAATGGAACACCGGGGAGCTGTTTTTT
TRBJ2-1 | TRBV7-9 | NA | NA | CASSLEGLRIF | TGTGCCAGCAGCTTAGAAGGGCTGCGGATCTTC
TRBJ2-3 | TRBV7-6 | NA | many | CASSLAPPSGSLNTQYF | TGTGCCAGCAGCTTAGCCCCCCCTAGTGGTTCCCTTAATACGCAGTATTTT
TRBJ1-5 | TRBV5-8 | NA | many | CASGPTFNQPQHF | TGTGCCAGCGGACCGACCTTCAATCAGCCCCAGCATTTT
TRBJ1-2 | TRBV2 | TRBD1 | many | CASSETGGMDYGYTF | TGTGCCAGCAGCGAGACAGGGGGAATGGACTATGGCTACACCTTC
TRBJ1-4 | TRBV6-5 | NA | many | CASSSQGRAEKLFF | TGTGCCAGCAGTTCACAGGGTCGTGCTGAAAAACTGTTTTTT
TRBJ1-3 | TRBV10-3 | TRBD1 | NA | CAIRGTGVAGNTIYF | TGTGCCATCAGAGGGACAGGGGTGGCTGGAAACACCATATATTTT
TRBJ1-5 | TRBV15 | NA | NA | CATSRDRGTNQPQHF | TGTGCCACCAGCAGAGATCGTGGCACTAATCAGCCCCAGCATTTT
TRBJ2-7 | TRBV18 | TRBD1 | once | CASLPNVPGQTTYEQYF | TGTGCCAGCTTACCCAACGTTCCGGGACAGACAACCTACGAGCAGTACTTC
TRBJ2-5 | TRBV7-9 | NA | NA | CASSSRRSQETQYF | TGTGCCAGCAGCTCTCGGAGGTCGCAAGAGACCCAGTACTTC
TRBJ2-5 | TRBV14 | TRBD2 | NA | CASRQRGDETQYF | TGTGCCAGCCGACAGCGGGGGGACGAGACCCAGTACTTC
TRBJ1-6 | TRBV10-2 | NA | NA | CASAEVSAGHSPLHF | TGCGCCAGCGCTGAGGTGAGCGCCGGTCACTCACCCCTCCACTTT
TRBJ2-1 | TRBV20-1 | TRBD1 | NA | CSARYGTGGNEQFF | TGCAGTGCTAGATATGGGACAGGGGGCAATGAGCAGTTCTTC
TRBJ2-1 | TRBV13 | TRBD2 | NA | CASSPGGTSAYNEQFF | TGTGCCAGCAGCCCTGGGGGGACTAGCGCGTACAATGAGCAGTTCTTC
TRBJ2-2 | TRBV7-9 | TRBD1 | NA | CASSQDRAGELFF | TGTGCCAGCAGCCAAGACAGGGCAGGGGAGCTGTTTTTT
TRBJ2-5 | TRBV5-4 | NA | many | CASSLSRVGGTQYF | TGTGCCAGCAGCTTGAGCAGGGTTGGTGGGACCCAGTACTTC
TRBJ2-7 | TRBV29-1 | TRBD1 | NA | CSVKGTGGRDEQYF | TGCAGCGTCAAGGGGACAGGGGGCAGGGACGAGCAGTACTTC
TRBJ2-3 | TRBV29-1 | TRBD2 | NA | CSARTSGRVIDTQYF | TGCAGCGCGAGAACTAGCGGGAGGGTGATAGATACGCAGTATTTT
TRBJ2-7 | TRBV19 | TRBD1 | NA | CASSMAPDRAYEQYF | TGTGCCAGTAGTATGGCGCCGGACAGGGCTTACGAGCAGTACTTC
TRBJ2-1 | TRBV29-1 | NA | once | CSVEDGAAGGQFF | TGCAGCGTTGAAGATGGTGCGGCTGGGGGGCAGTTCTTC
TRBJ2-2 | TRBV29-1 | TRBD1 | many | CSAPGQGLAGELFF | TGCAGCGCACCGGGACAGGGGTTGGCCGGGGAGCTGTTTTTT
TRBJ1-2 | TRBV7-2 | TRBD1 | NA | CASSYDRGQYGYTF | TGTGCCAGCAGTTACGACAGGGGGCAATATGGCTACACCTTC
TRBJ2-7 | TRBV29-1 | TRBD2 | NA | CSVEDPSGVNEQYF | TGCAGCGTTGAAGACCCTAGCGGGGTCAACGAGCAGTACTTC
TRBJ2-4 | TRBV24-1 | NA | NA | CATSDLEGTKNIQYF | TGTGCCACCAGTGATTTGGAAGGGACCAAAAACATTCAGTACTTC
TRBJ2-5 | TRBV15 | NA | NA | CATSRDRGLEETQYF | TGTGCCACCAGCAGAGACAGGGGCCTCGAGGAGACCCAGTACTTC
TRBJ1-2 | TRBV9 | NA | NA | CASSESIYGYTF | TGTGCCAGCAGCGAGAGCATCTATGGCTACACCTTC
TRBJ2-7 | TRBV20-1 | NA | NA | CSARSPPSYEQYF | TGCAGTGCTAGATCTCCCCCCTCCTACGAGCAGTACTTC
TRBJ1-6 | TRBV7-8 | NA | many | CASSPAWESPLHF | TGTGCCAGCAGCCCCGCCTGGGAGTCACCCCTCCACTTT
TRBJ2-5 | TRBV5-1 | NA | NA | CASSLFGKGGETQYF | TGCGCCAGCAGCTTGTTCGGCAAAGGCGGGGAGACCCAGTACTTC
TRBJ2-3 | TRBV6-5 | NA | NA | CASSSQADTQYF | TGTGCCAGCAGTTCTCAGGCAGATACGCAGTATTTT
TRBJ1-1 | TRBV18 | NA | few | CASSRDRSTEAFF | TGTGCCAGCTCACGTGACAGGAGCACTGAAGCTTTCTTT
TRBJ1-1 | TRBV20-1 | NA | NA | CSARDGKNTEAFF | TGCAGTGCTAGAGACGGAAAGAACACTGAAGCTTTCTTT
TRBJ1-1 | TRBV10-3 | NA | NA | CAISVDGTEAFF | TGTGCCATCAGTGTGGACGGCACTGAAGCTTTCTTT
TRBJ2-1 | TRBV15 | NA | NA | CATSAWTEYNEQFF | TGTGCCACCAGCGCATGGACGGAGTACAATGAGCAGTTCTTC
TRBJ2-3 | TRBV10-3 | TRBD2 | many | CAIPGGPPSTDTQYF | TGTGCCATCCCGGGGGGGCCCCCAAGCACAGATACGCAGTATTTT
TRBJ1-2 | TRBV6-5 | NA | many | CASSYRGIGYGYTF | TGTGCCAGCAGTTATAGGGGGATAGGCTATGGCTACACCTTC
TRBJ1-1 | TRBV6-4 | NA | once | CASSALVEAFF | TGTGCCAGCAGTGCTCTCGTAGAAGCTTTCTTT
TRBJ2-7 | TRBV11-2 | NA | NA | CASSLDALGYERYF | TGTGCCAGCAGCTTAGACGCCTTGGGTTACGAGCGGTACTTC